Shown below are 26 T cell receptor beta chains from a single sample sequenced in a study of blood T cell repertoires in COVID-19. The assay was immunoSEQ multiplex PCR, and TCRdb's table has in-frame clones only and misses some. Of 390,000 or so clones listed, 80% to 90% are singletons. The sequenced sample was PBMCs or T cells enriched from blood (not recorded which). Receptors originate from a woman between 45 and 60 years old who had recovered from COVID-19.

V usage is TRBV4-2 and J usage is TRBJ2-5, with D possibly being TRBD1 (5 bases). CDR1 LGHNA and CDR2 YNFKEQ come from the germline V gene. V lost 4 bases, J lost 2 bases, and 14 bases lay in between. The CDR3 length is 15 residues. CDR3 in amino acids: CASSRDLGPQETQYF. The DNA of the CDR3 is TGTGCCAGCAGCCGAGACCTGGGGCCGCAAGAGACCCAGTACTTC.

The V gene is TRBV28, the J gene TRBJ2-3; no clear D. This CDR3 has 14 amino acids. Trimming left V 5 bases short and J 0 bases short, with 9 bases between. Germline V lookup: CDR1 MDHEN, CDR2 SYDVKM. CDR3 nucleotides: TGTGCCAGCAGTAGTACAGACAGCACAGATACGCAGTATTTT. Its protein is CASSSTDSTDTQYF.

The J gene is TRBJ2-5, the V gene TRBV15; D possibly corresponds to TRBD2 (5 bases). Trimming left V 3 bases short and J 0 bases short, with 8 bases between. The CDR3 spans 14 residues. Germline CDR1 is LNHNV and CDR2 is YYDKDF (reference sequence). CDR3 loop: CATSSFSDQETQYF. The CDR3 region has the DNA TGTGCCACCAGCAGTTTTAGCGACCAAGAGACCCAGTACTTC.

The V and J genes are TRBV18 and TRBJ2-7, with D unresolved. The germline V and J ends were trimmed by 3 bases and 2 bases, with 8 bases remaining between them. This CDR3 has 13 residues. Germline lookup yields CDR1 KGHSH and CDR2 LQKENI. The CDR3 is CASSPRVTYEQYF. For the CDR3, the DNA is TGTGCCAGCTCACCCCGGGTCACCTACGAGCAGTACTTC.

The CDR3 spells CASSRNTEAFF. The CDR3 DNA is TGTGCCAGCTCGCGGAACACTGAAGCTTTCTTT. V gene TRBV18 combines with J gene TRBJ1-1; D not certain. Trimming cost V 6 bases and J 1 base, with 3 bases left between them. The germline CDR1 and CDR2 sequences are KGHSH and LQKENI. There are 11 residues in the CDR3.

This clone was observed a few times. V and J are TRBV4-2 and TRBJ2-1, with D tentatively TRBD2 (6 bases). Looked up from germline, CDR1 is LGHNA and CDR2 is YNFKEQ. This CDR3 has 19 residues. V was clipped by 5 bases and J by 4 bases, with 27 bases between them. In DNA form, the CDR3 reads TGTGCCAGCAGCGTCCCCAGGGAGGATAGCGCCTGGCCTTACAATGAGCAGTTCTTC. Protein: CASSVPREDSAWPYNEQFF.

The chain carries TRBV28 and TRBJ1-5, with D possibly matching TRBD1 (6 bases). There are 20 residues in the CDR3. Trimming removed 3 bases at V and 2 bases at J, with 26 bases between. CDR1 is MDHEN and CDR2 is SYDVKM in the germline V gene. The CDR3 region is CASSFLTGSVGRLGNQPQHF. The CDR3 DNA follows: TGTGCCAGCAGTTTTCTTACAGGGTCGGTGGGTCGGTTGGGCAATCAGCCCCAGCATTTT.

This chain links TRBV19 with TRBJ1-1, with D unclear. Trimming cost V 6 bases and J 4 bases, with 12 bases left between them. Germline V gene sequence: CDR1 LNHDA, CDR2 SQIVND (reference sequence). This CDR3 is 13 amino acids long. The CDR3 region is CASSPSYLTEAFF. CDR3 nucleotide sequence: TGTGCCAGTAGCCCCAGTTATCTCACTGAAGCTTTCTTT.

The chain employs TRBV7-2 and TRBJ1-2; possibly TRBD1 for D (5 bases). V was clipped by 1 base and J by 6 bases, with 18 bases between them. This CDR3 comprises 16 residues. The germline V gene has CDR1 SGHTA and CDR2 FQGNSA. CDR3: CASSLEGPAIRDGYTF. Here the CDR3 DNA reads TGTGCCAGCAGCTTAGAGGGGCCGGCGATTAGGGATGGCTACACCTTC.

This clone was recorded only once. V is TRBV7-2 and J is TRBJ2-5, with TRBD2 matching 12 bases. Looked up from germline, CDR1 is SGHTA and CDR2 is FQGNSA. Trimming removed 3 bases from V and 1 base from J; junction bases left unmatched: 3. The CDR3 is 16 residues long. In nucleotides, the CDR3 is TGTGCCAGCAGCTTGACTAGCGGGAGATCCCAAGAGACCCAGTACTTC. It specifies CASSLTSGRSQETQYF. Variable domain in full (rest from reference TRBV7-2 and TRBJ2-5): GAGVSQSPSNKVTEKGKDVELRCDPISGHTALYWYRQSLGQGLEFLIYFQGNSAPDKSGLPSDRFSAERTGGSVSTLTIQRTQQEDSAVYLCASSLTSGRSQETQYFGPGTRLLVL.

J is TRBJ2-7 and V is TRBV25-1, with D possibly TRBD2 on 6 matching bases. Germline values: CDR1 MGHDK, CDR2 SYGVNS. The CDR3 is made up of 15 amino acids. With 8 bases removed from V and 2 bases from J, the gap between germline ends came to 19 bases. CDR3: CASSLGGTRTYEQYF. The CDR3 nucleotides read TGTGCCAGCTCCCTCGGCGGGACTCGAACCTACGAGCAGTACTTC.

This CDR3 reads CASSYVDVGGEQYF. CDR3 bases: TGTGCCAGCAGCTACGTTGATGTAGGGGGCGAGCAGTACTTC. The chain is built from TRBV3-1 (or the pseudogene TRBV3-2) and TRBJ2-7, with D maybe TRBD1 (6 bases). Germline V gives CDR1 LGHDT, CDR2 YNNKEL (reference sequence). With 5 bases removed from V and 6 bases from J, the gap between germline ends came to 17 bases. This CDR3 comprises 14 residues.

This rearrangement joins TRBV6-5 to TRBJ2-7; D gene ambiguous. This CDR3 is built from 15 residues. The V gene lost 0 bases and the J gene lost 5 bases, with 14 bases spanning the gap. In germline, CDR1 is MNHEY, CDR2 SVGAGI. The CDR3, as DNA: TGTGCCAGCAGTTACTCGAGGCAAACTCCCCACGAGCAGTACTTC. Translating it yields CASSYSRQTPHEQYF.

This clone has just one count. This chain uses TRBV18 with TRBJ1-2, with D unclear. Germline V gives CDR1 KGHSH, CDR2 LQKENI. With 2 bases removed from V and 9 bases from J, the gap between germline ends came to 16 bases. This CDR3 has 14 residues. This CDR3 reads CASSPGESRGRYTF. The CDR3 coding sequence is TGTGCCAGCTCACCAGGGGAGAGCCGAGGACGCTACACCTTC. The entire variable domain, with the rest obtained from reference TRBV18 and TRBJ1-2, is as follows: NAGVMQNPRHLVRRRGQEARLRCSPMKGHSHVYWYRQLPEEGLKFMVYLQKENIIDESGMPKERFSAEFPKEGPSILRIQQVVRGDSAAYFCASSPGESRGRYTFGSGTRLTVV.

This clone was detected many times. The rearrangement links TRBV3-1 (or the pseudogene TRBV3-2) to TRBJ1-3; D might be TRBD1 (6 bases). The CDR3 totals 16 residues. The V gene lost 7 bases and the J gene lost 2 bases, with 18 bases spanning the gap. Germline values: CDR1 LGHDT, CDR2 YNNKEL (reference sequence). The CDR3 loop is CASTPGAGATGNTIYF. The DNA of the CDR3 is TGTGCCAGCACCCCCGGGGCGGGGGCGACTGGAAACACCATATATTTT.

The chain recombines TRBV2 with TRBJ1-1, with D maybe TRBD1 (5 bases). The germline V and J ends were trimmed by 9 bases and 5 bases, with 25 bases remaining between them. The CDR3 sequence is 16 residues long. The germline gives CDR1 SNHLY, CDR2 FYNNEI. CDR3 DNA sequence: TGTGCCAGATCTCGCCTTCTCGGACACTCAGGGACTGAAGCTTTCTTT. Encoded protein: CARSRLLGHSGTEAFF. The whole variable domain, remainder taken from reference TRBV2 and TRBJ1-1, is EPEVTQTPSHQVTQMGQEVILRCVPISNHLYFYWYRQILGQKVEFLVSFYNNEISEKSEIFDDQFSVERPDGSNFTLKIRSTKLEDSAMYFCARSRLLGHSGTEAFFGQGTRLTVV.

This chain links TRBV7-9 with TRBJ1-5; 7 bases map to TRBD1. Germline-derived CDR1 and CDR2 are SEHNR and FQNEAQ (reference sequence). This CDR3 has 14 amino acids. V dropped 5 bases and J dropped 5; count of bases not matched to a gene: 6. CDR3 bases: TGTGCCAGCAGCCGGGACAGCTACGATCAGCCCCAGCATTTT. Protein product: CASSRDSYDQPQHF. The complete variable domain, with remaining parts taken from reference TRBV7-9 and TRBJ1-5, reads DTGVSQNPRHKITKRGQNVTFRCDPISEHNRLYWYRQTLGQGPEFLTYFQNEAQLEKSRLLSDRFSAERPKGSFSTLEIQRTEQGDSAMYLCASSRDSYDQPQHFGDGTRLSIL.

The chain couples TRBV5-1 to TRBJ1-4; D uncertain. This CDR3 has 15 amino acids. The V end was cut by 0 bases, the J end by 0 bases, with 6 bases between. Germline assignment: CDR1 SGHRS and CDR2 YFSETQ. In nucleotides, the CDR3 is TGCGCCAGCAGCTTGGACAAAGCAACTAATGAAAAACTGTTTTTT. It yields the protein CASSLDKATNEKLFF.

This chain uses TRBV2 with TRBJ1-1, with 10 bases that match TRBD1. The CDR3 spans 14 residues. CDR1 and CDR2 (germline): SNHLY, FYNNEI. With 3 bases clipped from V and 5 bases from J, the junction kept 3 bases outside the gene matches. The CDR3 region is CASSDGTGVTEAFF. The CDR3 nucleotides read TGTGCCAGCAGTGATGGGACAGGGGTTACTGAAGCTTTCTTT.

The chain combines TRBV6-5 with TRBJ2-7; TRBD1 might be the D (5 bases). This CDR3 spans 13 amino acids. In germline, CDR1 is MNHEY, CDR2 SVGAGI. Trimming removed 5 bases from V and 3 bases from J, with 11 bases in between. CDR3 in DNA: TGTGCCAGCAGTCAGACAGATTTCTACGAGCAGTACTTC. Translated, it gives CASSQTDFYEQYF.

This clone was seen ten or more times. The chain employs TRBV29-1 and TRBJ2-3, with 8 bases fitting TRBD1. V trimming: 2 bases; J trimming: 8 bases; junction bases outside the gene matches: 12. The CDR3 consists of 15 residues. Germline V lookup: CDR1 SQVTM, CDR2 ANQGSEA. CDR3 amino acids: CSVENPGQAGGTQYF. DNA of the CDR3: TGCAGCGTTGAAAACCCGGGACAGGCTGGGGGTACGCAGTATTTT.

This clone has just a few counts. The rearrangement joins TRBV9 to TRBJ2-7, with D perhaps matching TRBD1 (5 bases). Per germline, CDR1 SGDLS and CDR2 YYNGEE. The CDR3 is 13 residues long. The V end lost 2 bases, the J end lost 6 bases, and 12 bases lay between the germline ends. In DNA, the CDR3 is TGTGCCAGCAGCGTCGTAGACAGAGGCGAGCAGTACTTC. Translated: CASSVVDRGEQYF.

The CDR3 sequence: CASSPITGKDTEAFF. The CDR3 coding sequence is TGTGCCAGCAGCCCCATCACGGGGAAGGACACTGAAGCTTTCTTT. This rearrangement joins TRBV11-2 to TRBJ1-1; D gene uncertain. CDR1 is SGHAT and CDR2 is FQNNGV in the germline V gene. CDR3 length: 15 residues. V gave up 5 bases and J gave up 3 bases, with 16 bases separating them.

The J gene is TRBJ1-2, the V gene TRBV7-6; D ambiguous. The CDR3 is made up of 14 amino acids. Per the germline V gene, CDR1 is SGHVS and CDR2 is FNYEAQ. The V end was cut by 5 bases, the J end by 11 bases, with 21 bases between. The CDR3 nucleotides are TGTGCCAGCAGCCCTGGAGGGCAGCCCGTGCGGTACACCTTC. Translating it yields CASSPGGQPVRYTF. The full variable domain, with the rest looked up from reference TRBV7-6 and TRBJ1-2, is GAGVSQSPRYKVTKRGQDVALRCDPISGHVSLYWYRQALGQGPEFLTYFNYEAQQDKSGLPNDRFSAERPEGSISTLTIQRTEQRDSAMYRCASSPGGQPVRYTFGSGTRLTVV.

The rearrangement uses TRBV19 and TRBJ1-6; 10 positions agree with TRBD1. The germline CDR1 and CDR2 sequences are LNHDA and SQIVND (reference sequence). Unmatched junction bases numbered 5, after V lost 8 bases and J lost 10 bases. This CDR3 region has 13 residues. The CDR3 spells CASGQGVESPLHF. CDR3 coding DNA: TGTGCCAGTGGACAGGGGGTGGAATCACCCCTCCACTTT.

The V gene is TRBV7-6, the J gene TRBJ2-7; 9 bases align to TRBD1. The CDR3 extends over 13 amino acids. The junction had 5 bases not matched to a gene; V was cut back by 5 bases and J by 6 bases. Germline values: CDR1 SGHVS, CDR2 FNYEAQ. CDR3 sequence: CASSTGTGFEQYF. CDR3 nucleotide sequence: TGTGCCAGCAGCACGGGGACAGGGTTCGAGCAGTACTTC.